This record concerns one TCR beta chain sequence. What it binds is not known. The sample belongs to a study of T cells after posttransplantation cyclophosphamide. Study conclusions and caveats: Blood and skin or GI T cell repertoires showed limited TRB overlap. Donor CD8+ memory clones often dominated recipient blood repertoires at later times.

The method was immunoSEQ multiplex PCR; TCRdb's version includes in-frame clones alone and lacks a portion of them. This sample has roughly 42,000 clones; 90% occur once, and the top ten carry about 2.5%. A marrow graft followed busulfan-fludarabine conditioning, with cyclophosphamide on days +3 and +4. Losses at the gene ends were 8 bases for V and 5 bases for J; bases not matched to a gene: 11. Germline lookup yields CDR1 SNHLY and CDR2 FYNNEI. The CDR3 sequence is 15 residues long. The receptor was derived from a male patient aged 60-70 years who received an allogeneic stem cell transplant from a related donor and was CMV-positive. The T cells may partly be graft donor cells. The sample consisted of PBMCs, taken 55 to 70 days after allogeneic stem cell transplant with posttransplant cyclophosphamide. The chain links TRBV2 to TRBJ2-5; 10 bases match TRBD2. The CDR3 loop is CASHELAGVGETQYF. CDR3 nucleotides: TGTGCCAGCCATGAGCTAGCGGGGGTGGGGGAGACCCAGTACTTC.